This T cell receptor (beta chain) emerged from a study of glioma-infiltrating T cells. Study-wide background: Target coverage was about 4.5- to 11-fold for roughly 1 million blood T cells.

At least ten counts were recorded for this clonotype. Its antigen is unidentified. Amplification of TCR alpha and beta CDR3 regions from RNA used iRepertoire nested multiplex PCR. One-step reverse transcription and amplification started from roughly 100-400 ng of tissue mRNA or PBMC total RNA. From the multiplex PCR reads, TCRdb called clonotypes with MiXCR, one entry per CDR3 protein. The sample has around 350,000 distinct CDR3 sequences, more than 35% seen once. V dropped 6 bases and J dropped 5; count of bases not matched to a gene: 12. This CDR3 spans 17 amino acids. CDR1 is MNHEY and CDR2 is SVGEGT in the germline V gene. Study-wide findings and caveats: Signature shared blood CDR3 motifs were enriched in low-divergence and depleted in high-divergence patients.

The receptor comes from a human donor with low-grade glioma or glioblastoma, undergoing nonglioma brain surgery, or in good health (not recorded which). The chain uses TRBV6-2 or TRBV6-3 and TRBJ2-3, with 12 nucleotides matching TRBD2. The sequenced sample consisted of glioma tissue, nonneoplastic brain tissue, or PBMCs (not recorded which). CDR3 sequence reads: CASSTALAGGLLDTQYF. The CDR3 DNA is TGTGCCAGCAGCACCGCACTAGCGGGAGGACTTTTAGATACGCAGTATTTT.